Listed here are 29 T cell receptor beta chains from one sample, sequenced in a study of cytomegalovirus exposure and HLA in healthy donors. PCR amplification relied on 60 Vbeta primers (plus 13 Jbeta primers). Method: immunoSEQ multiplex PCR; TCRdb's copy keeps in-frame clones and lacks some. The table shows about 130,000 clones, with around 77% occurring only once. The sample taken for sequencing was PBMCs. The receptors shown here come from a man aged 45-65 years in good health and CMV-seronegative.

The chain employs TRBV28 and TRBJ2-7, with 10 nucleotides matching TRBD1. The V and J ends lost 5 bases and 2 bases, in that order; junction bases with no gene match: 6. CDR1 and CDR2 (germline): MDHEN, SYDVKM. The CDR3 consists of 15 residues. CDR3 DNA: TGTGCCAGCAGTGGGACAGGGGTTCTCCCCTACGAGCAGTACTTC. Amino acid sequence: CASSGTGVLPYEQYF.

The chain recombines TRBV30 with TRBJ2-2; D call uncertain. This CDR3 region has 14 residues. V lost 3 bases to trimming and J lost 2 bases, with 10 bases between them. From germline, CDR1 is GTSNPN and CDR2 SVGIG (reference sequence). The CDR3 DNA sequence: TGTGCCTGGAGCGCAGGCCTAAACACCGGGGAGCTGTTTTTT. Translated, it gives CAWSAGLNTGELFF.

CDR3 amino acids: CASSDGGGALNEQYF. In nucleotides, the CDR3 is TGTGCCAGCAGTGATGGGGGGGGCGCCCTGAACGAGCAGTACTTC. The gene calls are TRBV2 and TRBJ2-7, with a weak D call TRBD2 (7 bases). Looked up from germline, CDR1 is SNHLY and CDR2 is FYNNEI. Trimming took 3 bases from V and 5 from J, leaving 17 bases between them. The CDR3 sequence is 15 residues long.

Here the CDR3 DNA reads TGTGCCAGCAGTCCGACAGGGTACGAGCAGTACTTC. It yields the protein CASSPTGYEQYF. This chain uses TRBV6-5 with TRBJ2-7; 7 bases are shared with TRBD1. The CDR3 is made up of 12 amino acids. Germline loops: CDR1 MNHEY, CDR2 SVGAGI. Losses at the gene ends were 5 bases for V and 4 bases for J; bases not matched to a gene: 2.

The genes are TRBV27 and TRBJ2-7; D is possibly TRBD1 (6 bases). The V end lost 2 bases, the J end lost 5 bases, and 13 bases lay between the germline ends. CDR1 is MNHEY and CDR2 is SMNVEV in the germline V gene (reference sequence). The CDR3 runs to 14 residues. CDR3 nucleotide sequence: TGTGCCAGCAGTTTAGAGAACAGGGCCCACGAGCAGTACTTC. Encoded protein: CASSLENRAHEQYF.

This chain uses TRBV10-3 with TRBJ2-7; 8 bases line up with TRBD2. The junction had 6 bases not matched to a gene; V was cut back by 3 bases and J by 2 bases. Germline CDR1 ENHRY, CDR2 SYGVKD. The CDR3 is made up of 15 amino acids. DNA of the CDR3: TGTGCCATCAGTGAAGAAAGCGGGAGAGCCTACGAGCAGTACTTC. It is translated as CAISEESGRAYEQYF.

In its sample, this clone was seen a few times. The rearrangement uses TRBV6-4 and TRBJ1-1; no clear D gene. The CDR3 has 14 residues. Germline CDR1 is MRHNA and CDR2 is SNTAGT. V was clipped by 6 bases and J by 1 base, with 12 bases between them. In DNA, the CDR3 is TGTGCCAGCAGCATATTCGGGGAGAACACTGAAGCTTTCTTT. Protein: CASSIFGENTEAFF.

V usage is TRBV5-1 and J usage is TRBJ2-1; D might be TRBD2 (6 bases). The CDR3 is 14 residues long. Deletions cut 2 bases from V and 8 bases from J, with 14 bases between. Germline V gene data show CDR1 as SGHRS and CDR2 as YFSETQ. The CDR3 bases are TGCGCCAGCAGCTTTATTTCTAGCGAGTATGAGCAGTTCTTC. It specifies CASSFISSEYEQFF. The full variable domain, its missing parts supplied by reference TRBV5-1 and TRBJ2-1, is KAGVTQTPRYLIKTRGQQVTLSCSPISGHRSVSWYQQTPGQGLQFLFEYFSETQRNKGNFPGRFSGRQFSNSRSEMNVSTLELGDSALYLCASSFISSEYEQFFGPGTRLTVL.

The chain couples TRBV27 to TRBJ2-1; TRBD2 aligns across 12 bases. The CDR3 has 16 residues. Germline trimming cut 4 bases from V and 9 bases from J; bases unmatched to any gene: 10. CDR1 and CDR2 (germline): MNHEY, SMNVEV (reference sequence). The CDR3 sequence is CASSWTSGDWVREQFF. In DNA, the CDR3 is TGTGCCAGCAGTTGGACTAGCGGGGACTGGGTTCGTGAGCAGTTCTTC.

This chain links TRBV15 with TRBJ2-7; 7 bases fit TRBD2. This CDR3 is built from 14 residues. Germline CDR1 is LNHNV and CDR2 is YYDKDF (reference sequence). Unmatched junction bases numbered 2, after V lost 1 base and J lost 2 bases. The CDR3 DNA follows: TGTGCCACCAGCAGAGTCAGCGGGACCTACGAGCAGTACTTC. Amino acid sequence: CATSRVSGTYEQYF.

The rearrangement uses TRBV27 and TRBJ1-4, with a weak D call TRBD1 (5 bases). The CDR3 is 14 residues long. Between the trimmed V and J ends, which lost 5 bases and 4 bases, there was a span of 11 bases. Germline V gives CDR1 MNHEY, CDR2 SMNVEV (reference sequence). The DNA of the CDR3 is TGTGCCAGCAGTCTACAGGCGTTTAATGAAAAACTGTTTTTT. It is translated as CASSLQAFNEKLFF.

This clone was seen once. The chain recombines TRBV30 with TRBJ1-2, with 8 bases fitting TRBD1. The CDR3 consists of 16 residues. V lost 0 bases to trimming and J lost 7 bases; unmatched junction nucleotides: 13. Germline CDR1 is GTSNPN and CDR2 is SVGIG (reference sequence). The CDR3 loop reads CAWSVPPTGVDVGYTF. In DNA, the CDR3 is TGTGCCTGGAGTGTACCCCCGACAGGGGTGGATGTTGGCTACACCTTC.

This clone appeared a single time. The rearrangement links TRBV5-8 to TRBJ2-1; TRBD2 matches 8 bases. The junction had 2 bases not matched to a gene; V was cut back by 0 bases and J by 0 bases. The CDR3 consists of 16 residues. Germline-derived CDR1 and CDR2 are SGHTS and YDEGEE. In DNA form, the CDR3 reads TGTGCCAGCAGCTTGGGAAGCGGGAGCTCCTACAATGAGCAGTTCTTC. Its protein product is CASSLGSGSSYNEQFF.

This clone has only a few counts. This chain connects TRBV25-1 to TRBJ1-1; 8 bases map to TRBD1. Germline lookup yields CDR1 MGHDK and CDR2 SYGVNS. This CDR3 contains 14 residues. Unmatched junction bases numbered 4, after V lost 3 bases and J lost 4 bases. CDR3 sequence reads: CASSDPRGPTEAFF. CDR3 sequence (DNA): TGTGCCAGCAGTGACCCCAGGGGGCCCACTGAAGCTTTCTTT.

This clone was recorded only once. The V call is TRBV6-5, the J call TRBJ2-7, with 10 bases aligning to TRBD1. The CDR3 sequence is 15 residues long. Germline CDR1 and CDR2: MNHEY and SVGAGI. The V and J ends lost 6 bases and 2 bases, in that order; junction bases with no gene match: 7. The CDR3 loop reads CASRAPGQGPYEQYF. Here the CDR3 DNA reads TGTGCCAGCAGGGCTCCGGGACAGGGGCCCTACGAGCAGTACTTC.

The chain links TRBV6-1 to TRBJ2-7; tentative D call: TRBD2 (5 bases). Germline loops: CDR1 MNHNS, CDR2 SASEGT. V lost 1 base to trimming and J lost 4 bases, with 14 bases between them. The CDR3 has 15 residues. CDR3 sequence (DNA): TGTGCCAGCAGTGAAGGACTATTGTCGGGATACGAGCAGTACTTC. Protein product: CASSEGLLSGYEQYF.

The genes are TRBV4-1 and TRBJ1-3, with D unresolved. CDR3 length: 16 amino acids. V lost 0 bases to trimming and J lost 0 bases, with 9 bases between them. From germline, CDR1 is MGHRA and CDR2 YSYEKL. The CDR3 loop reads CASSQDWRASGNTIYF. The DNA for the CDR3 is TGCGCCAGCAGCCAAGATTGGAGGGCCTCTGGAAACACCATATATTTT.

The chain joins TRBV6-1 to TRBJ1-6; D is possibly TRBD1 (6 bases). Germline V gene lookup returns CDR1 MNHNS and CDR2 SASEGT. The CDR3 runs 15 residues. Trimming pared 7 bases from V and 7 bases from J, leaving 17 bases between. The CDR3 region is CASTLVQGLNSPLHF. DNA of the CDR3: TGTGCCAGCACTCTAGTCCAGGGGCTGAATTCACCCCTCCACTTT.

J is TRBJ1-5 and V is TRBV6-1, with D possibly matching TRBD1 (6 bases). Germline V gene sequence: CDR1 MNHNS, CDR2 SASEGT. This CDR3 is built from 18 residues. The V end lost 2 bases, the J end lost 0 bases, and 17 bases lay between the germline ends. CDR3: CASSEFRRGLYSNQPQHF. CDR3 nucleotides: TGTGCCAGCAGTGAATTCCGCAGGGGTCTTTATAGCAATCAGCCCCAGCATTTT.

V gene TRBV29-1 combines with J gene TRBJ1-1; D call uncertain. The V gene's germline CDR1 is SQVTM and CDR2 ANQGSEA. CDR3 length: 16 residues. V was pared by 0 bases and J by 2 bases, with 16 bases between. The CDR3 nucleotides read TGCAGCGTTGAAGATTTGGGCAGCTACCTTAACACTGAAGCTTTCTTT. This sequence encodes CSVEDLGSYLNTEAFF.

This chain joins TRBV15 and TRBJ2-1; 8 bases agree with TRBD2. The CDR3 spans 17 residues. Germline CDR1 LNHNV, CDR2 YYDKDF (reference sequence). J lost 1 base, V lost 0 bases, and 5 bases had no gene match. This chain's CDR3 is CATSRDWSSGSYNEQFF. The CDR3 nucleotides read TGTGCCACCAGCAGAGATTGGTCTAGCGGGTCCTACAATGAGCAGTTCTTC.

This clone came up once. V usage is TRBV2 and J usage is TRBJ1-5; 8 bases are a match to TRBD1. The germline V gene encodes CDR1 SNHLY and CDR2 FYNNEI. The CDR3 runs 14 residues. V trimming: 4 bases; J trimming: 4 bases; junction bases outside the gene matches: 3. The CDR3 nucleotides are TGTGCCAGCAGTGCGGACAGGGCGAATCAGCCCCAGCATTTT. Protein product: CASSADRANQPQHF.

The J gene is TRBJ2-3, the V gene TRBV19, with 9 bases that match TRBD2. The CDR3 spans 14 residues. Germline CDR1 reads LNHDA; CDR2 reads SQIVND (reference sequence). Trimming took 4 bases from V and 5 from J; bases not matched to a gene: 4. The CDR3 loop reads CASSSGRALDTQYF. CDR3 nucleotides: TGTGCCAGTAGTAGCGGGAGGGCCTTAGATACGCAGTATTTT.

This chain joins TRBV18 and TRBJ1-2; D not resolved. This CDR3 is 14 amino acids long. Germline V lookup: CDR1 KGHSH, CDR2 LQKENI. Trimming cost V 2 bases and J 4 bases, with 11 bases left between them. CDR3 protein: CASSPVVEFYGYTF. The CDR3 DNA reads as TGTGCCAGCTCACCAGTCGTAGAGTTCTATGGCTACACCTTC.

The chain uses TRBV7-2 and TRBJ2-7; D call uncertain. Trimming took 7 bases from V and 7 from J, leaving 14 bases between them. Germline V CDR1 and CDR2: SGHTA, FQGNSA. This CDR3 is built from 12 residues. CDR3 DNA: TGTGCCAGCAACCCCACCGGTTTAGAGCAGTACTTC. Protein sequence: CASNPTGLEQYF.

The rearrangement uses TRBV14 and TRBJ1-1, with D maybe TRBD1 (6 bases). The V gene lost 6 bases and the J gene lost 4 bases, with 15 bases spanning the gap. Germline V CDR1 and CDR2: SGHDN, FVKESK. The CDR3 has 14 amino acids. CDR3 in DNA: TGTGCCAGCAGTGAAGAACCAGGGGCCACTGAAGCTTTCTTT. It encodes CASSEEPGATEAFF.

V gene TRBV28 combines with J gene TRBJ2-4; D is unresolved. The length of the CDR3 is 14 residues. Trimming took off 5 bases at V and 3 bases at J, with 11 bases between the two ends. Germline lookup yields CDR1 MDHEN and CDR2 SYDVKM. The CDR3 region has the DNA TGTGCCAGCAGTCTCGGGTTCGGCAAAAACATTCAGTACTTC. It specifies CASSLGFGKNIQYF.

This clone was found a few times. The chain couples TRBV4-1 to TRBJ1-2; TRBD1 matches 8 bases. J was trimmed by 3 bases and V by 4 bases; bases with no gene match: 7. The CDR3 is made up of 15 amino acids. The germline CDR1 and CDR2 sequences are MGHRA and YSYEKL. The CDR3 region is CASSPAGQGYYGYTF. The DNA for the CDR3 is TGCGCCAGCAGCCCGGCCGGACAGGGTTACTATGGCTACACCTTC.

The V call is TRBV5-1, the J call TRBJ1-5; 7 bases are shared with TRBD1. V was clipped by 6 bases and J by 0 bases; unmatched bases: 12. Germline assignment: CDR1 SGHRS and CDR2 YFSETQ. The CDR3 extends over 17 amino acids. CDR3 amino acids: CASNPGGGVYSNQPQHF. As DNA, the CDR3 is TGCGCCAGCAACCCTGGAGGGGGCGTCTATAGCAATCAGCCCCAGCATTTT.